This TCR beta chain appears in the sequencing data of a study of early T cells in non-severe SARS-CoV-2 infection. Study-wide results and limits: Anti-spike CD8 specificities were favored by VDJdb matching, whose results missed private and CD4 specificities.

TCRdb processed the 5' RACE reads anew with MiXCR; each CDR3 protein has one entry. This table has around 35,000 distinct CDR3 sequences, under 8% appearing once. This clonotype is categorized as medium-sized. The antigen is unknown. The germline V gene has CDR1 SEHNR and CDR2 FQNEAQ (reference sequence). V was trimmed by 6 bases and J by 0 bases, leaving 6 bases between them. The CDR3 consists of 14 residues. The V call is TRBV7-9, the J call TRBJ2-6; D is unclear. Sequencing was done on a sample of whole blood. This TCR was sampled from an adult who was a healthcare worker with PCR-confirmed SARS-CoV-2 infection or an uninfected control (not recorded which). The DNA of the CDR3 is TGTGCCAGCAGGTACAGCTCTGGGGCCAACGTCCTGACTTTC. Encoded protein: CASRYSSGANVLTF.